These 14 T cell receptor beta chains share one sample of origin, sequenced in a study of blood T cell repertoires in COVID-19. Data came from immunoSEQ multiplex PCR; TCRdb stores just in-frame clones and leaves some out. The sample lists fewer than 150,000 clones, more than 70% seen once, with around 5.5% in the top ten. The material sequenced was peripheral blood. These TCRs come from a woman aged 55-69 years with COVID-19, enrolled during active disease.

The chain is built from TRBV9 and TRBJ1-6; no clear D gene. The length of the CDR3 is 12 residues. Germline values: CDR1 SGDLS, CDR2 YYNGEE. V was cut by 7 bases and J by 4 bases, with 6 bases left in between. CDR3 amino acids: CASGGYNSPLHF. For the CDR3, the DNA is TGTGCCAGCGGAGGGTATAATTCACCCCTCCACTTT.

CDR3 amino acids: CASSQVRGNDYGYTF. As DNA, the CDR3 is TGTGCCAGCAGCCAAGTAAGAGGGAACGACTATGGCTACACCTTC. V is TRBV14 and J is TRBJ1-2, with D hard to call. This CDR3 spans 15 amino acids. In germline, CDR1 is SGHDN, CDR2 FVKESK. V shed 1 base and J shed 3 bases, with 12 bases lying between them.

The CDR3 loop reads CASSQDGGGGYPKTQYF. Here the CDR3 DNA reads TGTGCCAGCAGCCAAGATGGGGGGGGAGGGTACCCAAAGACCCAGTACTTC. This chain connects TRBV3-1 (or the pseudogene TRBV3-2) to TRBJ2-5; 7 bases are shared with TRBD2. From germline, CDR1 is LGHDT and CDR2 YNNKEL (reference sequence). This CDR3 is built from 17 residues. Trimming took 0 bases from V and 6 from J; bases not matched to a gene: 13.

CDR3 sequence (DNA): TGTGCCAGCAGCCGGACAGTGGATTCACCCCTCCACTTT. It yields the protein CASSRTVDSPLHF. The V gene is TRBV6-4, the J gene TRBJ1-6; tentatively, D is TRBD1 (6 bases). From germline, CDR1 is MRHNA and CDR2 SNTAGT. This CDR3 region has 13 residues. With 6 bases removed from V and 8 bases from J, the gap between germline ends came to 11 bases.

J is TRBJ1-2 and V is TRBV6-6; 9 bases are a match to TRBD1. J was trimmed by 1 base and V by 6 bases; bases with no gene match: 9. Germline V gene data show CDR1 as MNHNY and CDR2 as SVGAGI (reference sequence). The CDR3 length is 16 residues. In nucleotides, the CDR3 is TGTGCCAGCAGAGGTAACAGGGGGCGCCTTAACTATGGCTACACCTTC. Residues: CASRGNRGRLNYGYTF.

A single count supports this clone. The rearrangement joins TRBV25-1 to TRBJ1-2, with 9 bases fitting TRBD1. CDR3 size: 16 residues. Germline lookup yields CDR1 MGHDK and CDR2 SYGVNS. Trimming took 3 bases from V and 2 from J; bases not matched to a gene: 7. The CDR3 loop is CASSDLTGTGNYGYTF. The CDR3 bases are TGTGCCAGCAGTGACTTAACCGGGACAGGGAACTATGGCTACACCTTC.

The genes are TRBV30 and TRBJ2-1; TRBD2 agrees at 10 bases. This CDR3 is built from 15 residues. Germline lookup yields CDR1 GTSNPN and CDR2 SVGIG (reference sequence). The V and J ends lost 3 bases and 4 bases, in that order; junction bases with no gene match: 6. In DNA form, the CDR3 reads TGTGCCTGGAGCCAAACTAGCGGGATTTACAATGAGCAGTTCTTC. It encodes CAWSQTSGIYNEQFF.

This clone was counted a few times. CDR3 nucleotides: TGTGCCAGCAGCCCCGGGGTAGAGAGCGATGAGCAGTTCTTC. As protein: CASSPGVESDEQFF. The chain recombines TRBV7-3 with TRBJ2-1; a weak D match, TRBD2 (5 bases). V dropped 5 bases and J dropped 8 bases, with 16 bases sitting between them. The CDR3 runs 14 residues. Germline-derived CDR1 and CDR2 are SGHTA and FQGTGA.

As to this clone: Other DNA sequences within the sample encode an identical CDR3. The rearrangement joins TRBV12-3 or TRBV12-4 to TRBJ2-3; D ambiguous. This CDR3 is 12 amino acids long. V lost 3 bases and J lost 4, with 5 bases in between. For the CDR3, the DNA is TGTGCCAGCAGTTTCTACCCAGATACGCAGTATTTT. Amino acid sequence: CASSFYPDTQYF.

This clone was counted only a few times. Since a much larger clone is just one base distant, this may be a read error. This same CDR3 is encoded by further DNA sequences in the sample. The V and J genes are TRBV9 and TRBJ1-3; no clear D. The V end lost 4 bases, the J end lost 4 bases, and 6 bases lay between the germline ends. The CDR3 runs to 12 residues. The germline gives CDR1 SGDLS, CDR2 YYNGEE. CDR3 DNA sequence: TGTGCCAGCAGCCCCCGGGGAAACACCATATATTTT. Residues: CASSPRGNTIYF.

This clone appeared once. The V gene is TRBV7-9, the J gene TRBJ1-2, with 9 bases matching TRBD1. The CDR3 spans 18 residues. Per germline, CDR1 SEHNR and CDR2 FQNEAQ (reference sequence). Losses at the gene ends were 5 bases for V and 3 bases for J; bases not matched to a gene: 16. The CDR3 loop reads CASSPGWTGDPLDYGYTF. In DNA, the CDR3 is TGTGCCAGCAGCCCTGGTTGGACAGGGGATCCTCTTGACTATGGCTACACCTTC.

This chain connects TRBV9 to TRBJ1-1; TRBD1 matches at 10 bases. J lost 6 bases, V lost 2 bases, and 7 bases had no gene match. The CDR3 totals 15 residues. The germline gives CDR1 SGDLS, CDR2 YYNGEE. The CDR3 loop reads CASSVLPTGGSEAFF. The CDR3 DNA reads as TGTGCCAGCAGCGTTCTCCCGACAGGGGGCTCTGAAGCTTTCTTT. Supplemented by reference TRBV9 and TRBJ1-1, the full variable domain reads DSGVTQTPKHLITATGQRVTLRCSPRSGDLSVYWYQQSLDQGLQFLIQYYNGEERAKGNILERFSAQQFPDLHSELNLSSLELGDSALYFCASSVLPTGGSEAFFGQGTRLTVV.

This rearrangement joins TRBV7-3 to TRBJ2-7, with a tentative D call TRBD2 (5 bases). Germline values: CDR1 SGHTA, CDR2 FQGTGA. Between the trimmed V and J ends, which lost 0 bases and 7 bases, there was a span of 13 bases. This CDR3 contains 14 residues. CDR3 region: CASSLTFRGGEQYF. CDR3 in DNA: TGTGCCAGCAGCTTAACCTTTCGGGGTGGGGAGCAGTACTTC. The variable domain in full, with the rest retrieved from reference TRBV7-3 and TRBJ2-7, is GAGVSQTPSNKVTEKGKYVELRCDPISGHTALYWYRQSLGQGPEFLIYFQGTGAADDSGLPNDRFFAVRPEGSVSTLKIQRTERGDSAVYLCASSLTFRGGEQYFGPGTRLTVT.

Written as DNA, the CDR3 is TGTGCCAGCAGGAGGACACAAGGGGATGGCTACACCTTC. This translates into CASRRTQGDGYTF. The rearrangement links TRBV6-5 to TRBJ1-2, with a weak D call TRBD1 (5 bases). The V end lost 6 bases, the J end lost 6 bases, and 14 bases lay between the germline ends. This CDR3 is built from 13 residues. Germline V gene lookup returns CDR1 MNHEY and CDR2 SVGAGI.